This T cell receptor beta chain stems from a study of control samples from healthy donors and cancer patients. Measured with immunoSEQ multiplex PCR; TCRdb has only the in-frame clones, and not every one. The sample lists 150,000 or so clones, roughly 93% seen once, with roughly 4% in the top ten. Deletions cut 4 bases from V and 7 bases from J, with 11 bases between. The germline CDR1 and CDR2 sequences are SGHAT and FQDESV (reference sequence). The CDR3 runs 12 residues. This chain connects TRBV11-1 to TRBJ2-7; D perhaps matches TRBD1 (6 bases). The TCR comes from an older woman in good health. Sequenced input: blood. As DNA, the CDR3 is TGTGCCAGCAGCTCCTACAGGGTTGAGCAGTACTTC. Its protein product is CASSSYRVEQYF.